The T cell receptor beta chain described here comes from a study of T-cell reconstitution after alpha-beta-depleted transplantation in children. This clonotype has at least ten counts. The TCRbeta library was prepared with unique molecular identifiers. Each CDR3 protein gets one entry after TCRdb re-called the PCR reads with MiXCR. Altogether hundreds of thousands of distinct CDR3 sequences are present, roughly 17% being singletons, with the ten largest covering about 1.1%. The sample here was PBMCs from the stem cell graft donor, taken from the stem cell graft. This receptor was taken from a human donor who donated a stem cell graft to a child with acute myeloid leukemia.

The CDR3 nucleotides read TGCAGTGCTACGGCTAGCGGGGTTCCCGAGCAGTACGTC. Translation gives CSATASGVPEQYV. The chain has TRBV20-1 and TRBJ2-7, with 9 positions matching TRBD2. Germline values: CDR1 DFQATT, CDR2 SNEGSKA (reference sequence). Trimming cost V 4 bases and J 6 bases; bases outside gene matches: 7. The CDR3 totals 13 residues.